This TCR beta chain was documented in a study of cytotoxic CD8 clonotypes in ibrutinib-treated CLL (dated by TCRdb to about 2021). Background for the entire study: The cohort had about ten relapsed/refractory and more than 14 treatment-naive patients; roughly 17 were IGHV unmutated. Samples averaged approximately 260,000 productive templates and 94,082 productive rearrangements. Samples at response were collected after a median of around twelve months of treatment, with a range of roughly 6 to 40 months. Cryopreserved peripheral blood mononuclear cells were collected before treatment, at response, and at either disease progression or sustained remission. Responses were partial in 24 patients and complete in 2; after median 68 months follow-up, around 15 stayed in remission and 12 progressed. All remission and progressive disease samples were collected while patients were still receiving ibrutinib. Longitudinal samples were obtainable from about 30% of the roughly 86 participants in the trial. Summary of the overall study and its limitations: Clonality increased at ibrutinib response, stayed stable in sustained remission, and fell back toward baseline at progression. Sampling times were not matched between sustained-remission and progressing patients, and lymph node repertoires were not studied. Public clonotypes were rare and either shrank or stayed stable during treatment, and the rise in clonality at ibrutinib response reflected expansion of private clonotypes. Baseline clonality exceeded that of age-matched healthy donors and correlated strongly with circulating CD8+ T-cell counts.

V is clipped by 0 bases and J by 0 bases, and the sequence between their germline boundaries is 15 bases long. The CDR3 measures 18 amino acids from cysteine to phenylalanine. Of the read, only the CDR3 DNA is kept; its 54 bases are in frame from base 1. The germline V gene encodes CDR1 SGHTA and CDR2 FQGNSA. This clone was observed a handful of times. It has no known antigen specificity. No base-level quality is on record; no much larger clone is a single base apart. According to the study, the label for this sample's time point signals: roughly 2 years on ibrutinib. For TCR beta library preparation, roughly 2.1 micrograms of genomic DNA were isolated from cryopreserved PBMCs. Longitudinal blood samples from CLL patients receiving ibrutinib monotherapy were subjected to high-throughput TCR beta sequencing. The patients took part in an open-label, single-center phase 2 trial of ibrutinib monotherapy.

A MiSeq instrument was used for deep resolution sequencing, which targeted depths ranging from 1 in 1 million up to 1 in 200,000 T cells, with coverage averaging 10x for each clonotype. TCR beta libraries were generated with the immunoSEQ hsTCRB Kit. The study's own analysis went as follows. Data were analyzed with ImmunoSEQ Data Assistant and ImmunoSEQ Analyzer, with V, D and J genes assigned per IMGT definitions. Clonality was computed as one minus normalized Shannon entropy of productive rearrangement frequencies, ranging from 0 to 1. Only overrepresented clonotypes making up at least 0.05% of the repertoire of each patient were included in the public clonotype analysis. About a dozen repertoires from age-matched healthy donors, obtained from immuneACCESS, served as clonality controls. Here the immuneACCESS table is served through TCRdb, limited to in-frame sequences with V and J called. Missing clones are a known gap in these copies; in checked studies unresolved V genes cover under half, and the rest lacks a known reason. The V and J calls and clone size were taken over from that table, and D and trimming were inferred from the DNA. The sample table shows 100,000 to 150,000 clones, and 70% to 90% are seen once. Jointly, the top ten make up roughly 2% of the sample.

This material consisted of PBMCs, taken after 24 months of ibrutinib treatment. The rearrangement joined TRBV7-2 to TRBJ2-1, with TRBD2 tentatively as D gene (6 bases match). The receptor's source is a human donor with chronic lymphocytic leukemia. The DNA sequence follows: TGTGCCAGCAGCTTAGCGGGGGGACTCCCCAGCTCCTACAATGAGCAGTTCTTC. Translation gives CASSLAGGLPSSYNEQFF.